Sequencing of this TCR beta chain was carried out in a study of CD8 T cells in ankylosing spondylitis. Study outcomes and limitations: It appeared that ankylosing spondylitis blood was characterized by a TCR beta motif of fewer than ten highly homologous variants. Matched ankylosing spondylitis synovial fluid reportedly showed significant enrichment of disease-linked clones.

V lost 0 bases, J lost 5 bases, and 8 bases lay in between. This CDR3 comprises 14 residues. Germline V gene sequence: CDR1 LGHDT, CDR2 YNNKEL (reference sequence). TCRdb fed the 5' RACE reads into MiXCR, producing one record per CDR3 protein. This table holds approximately 140,000 distinct CDR3 sequences, under 20% found once. Note on this clonotype: Its matching antigen is unknown.

The source is a male donor with ankylosing spondylitis. The sample consisted of blood, either unsorted or a sorted T cell fraction (not recorded which). J is TRBJ2-1 and V is TRBV3-1; D may be TRBD2 (6 bases). The CDR3 reads CASSQELANNEQFF. The CDR3 DNA reads TGTGCCAGCAGCCAAGAGCTAGCGAACAATGAGCAGTTCTTC.